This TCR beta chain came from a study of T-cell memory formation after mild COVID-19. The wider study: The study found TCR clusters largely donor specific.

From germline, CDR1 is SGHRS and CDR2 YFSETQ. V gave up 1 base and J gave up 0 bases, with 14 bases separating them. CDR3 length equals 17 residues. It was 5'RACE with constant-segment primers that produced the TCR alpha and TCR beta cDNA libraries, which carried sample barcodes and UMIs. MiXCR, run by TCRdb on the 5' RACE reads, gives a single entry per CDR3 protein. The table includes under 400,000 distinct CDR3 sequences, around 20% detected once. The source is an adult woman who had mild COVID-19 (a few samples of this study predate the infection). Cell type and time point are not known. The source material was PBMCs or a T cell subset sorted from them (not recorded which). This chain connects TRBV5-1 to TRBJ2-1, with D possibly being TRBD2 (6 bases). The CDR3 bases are TGCGCCAGCAGCTTGCGGGGAGGTCCGAGCTCCTACAATGAGCAGTTCTTC. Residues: CASSLRGGPSSYNEQFF. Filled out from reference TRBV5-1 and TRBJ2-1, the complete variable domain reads KAGVTQTPRYLIKTRGQQVTLSCSPISGHRSVSWYQQTPGQGLQFLFEYFSETQRNKGNFPGRFSGRQFSNSRSEMNVSTLELGDSALYLCASSLRGGPSSYNEQFFGPGTRLTVL.